This T cell receptor beta chain was sequenced during a study of radiation and T cells in renal cell carcinoma. This sample's time point: baseline pretreatment blood. Treatment: 15 Gy SBRT to primary tumor, nephrectomy 4 weeks later. Radiation-treated patients gave blood at baseline, week 2 and week 4. Findings and limits, study-wide: Top tumor clonotypes rose in blood 2 weeks post-radiation, then contracted. No pretreatment tumor biopsies were available for baseline clonotypes.

Some clones are missing from TCRdb's copy, which holds only in-frame ones; the method was immunoSEQ multiplex PCR. The table has roughly 100,000 clones, about 88% seen once; the top ten hold 6% to 9%. As concerns this clone: The antigen remains unidentified.

Between the trimmed V and J ends, which lost 4 bases and 6 bases, there was a span of 19 bases. CDR1 is SQVTM and CDR2 is ANQGSEA in the germline V gene. CDR3 length: 14 residues. The chain carries TRBV29-1 and TRBJ2-7; D might be TRBD2 (5 bases). This TCR was recovered from a man aged 50 or older with renal cell carcinoma. The material was blood, obtained from a patient whose treatment included radiotherapy and nephrectomy. The DNA of the CDR3 is TGCAGCGTTGCAGACCGGACTTTTCGCAGCGAGCAGTACTTC. This sequence encodes CSVADRTFRSEQYF.